This TCR beta chain was obtained from a study of CD4 T cells in relation to SARS-CoV-2 and coronaviruses. About this clone itself: Its cognate antigen is unknown.

Before the COVID-19 pandemic, during about 2010-2018, CD4+ T cells were taken from unexposed donors. The cells were cultured for roughly 11 days before CD4+ T cells were isolated. From germline, CDR1 is MNHNS and CDR2 SASEGT. There are 14 residues in the CDR3. Trimming pared 1 base from V and 4 bases from J, leaving 5 bases between. The table came from immunoSEQ multiplex PCR; TCRdb's copy has only in-frame clones and leaves some out. Among 9,000 to 13,000 clones listed, 81% were seen once. The sequence was obtained from a human donor in good health. The V call is TRBV6-1, the J call TRBJ2-6; D uncertain. Source material: CD4+ T cells from PBMCs, cultured in vitro. The CDR3 DNA reads TGTGCCAGCAGTGAAGGGCAAGGGGCCAACGTCCTGACTTTC. The encoded protein is CASSEGQGANVLTF.